Listed below are T cell receptor beta chains from one sample, sequenced in a study of CD8+CD57+ T cells in acquired aplastic anemia. TCRdb re-called the reads with MiXCR, one entry per CDR3 protein. The sample includes fewer than 300,000 distinct CDR3 sequences, approximately 80% of them seen just once. Sequenced sample: sorted CD4+, CD8+, or CD8+CD57+ T cells (not recorded which) from PBMCs. These TCRs come from a human donor with aplastic anemia. CDR3s include the opening cysteine and the closing phenylalanine or tryptophan. Fields, in order: D gene, V gene, clone size, J gene, CDR3 protein, CDR3 DNA. A D gene is named only where the DNA matches it firmly. The size entry is marked missing in some rows and otherwise reads once, few, many or a size class.

D gene: TRBD1
V gene: TRBV20-1
clone size: .
J gene: TRBJ2-7
CDR3 protein: CSVTGQANYEQYF
CDR3 DNA: TGCAGCGTGACGGGACAGGCCAACTACGAGCAGTACTTC

D gene: .
V gene: TRBV9
clone size: .
J gene: TRBJ2-3
CDR3 protein: CASSVAGNIQTHDF
CDR3 DNA: TGTGCCAGCAGCGTAGCGGGGAATATTCAGACGCACGATTTT

D gene: .
V gene: TRBV7-9
clone size: .
J gene: TRBJ1-6
CDR3 protein: CASSFNRWLGSPLHF
CDR3 DNA: TGTGCCAGCAGCTTTAACAGGTGGCTGGGTTCACCCCTCCACTTT

D gene: TRBD1
V gene: TRBV2
clone size: .
J gene: TRBJ1-2
CDR3 protein: CASGAGDRDTQYCDTF
CDR3 DNA: TGTGCCAGCGGGGCAGGGGACAGAGATACGCAGTATTGTGACACATTC

D gene: TRBD2
V gene: TRBV7-9
clone size: .
J gene: TRBJ2-5
CDR3 protein: CASSSSGTWGENKYF
CDR3 DNA: TGTGCCAGCAGCTCTAGCGGGACCTGGGGAGAGAACAAGTACTTC

D gene: .
V gene: TRBV7-8
clone size: .
J gene: TRBJ2-1
CDR3 protein: CASSLEREPDTQYFF
CDR3 DNA: TGTGCCAGCAGCTTAGAGAGAGAGCCCGATACGCAGTATTTCTTC

D gene: .
V gene: TRBV5-6
clone size: .
J gene: TRBJ1-1
CDR3 protein: CASSLGEGGFGEAFF
CDR3 DNA: TGTGCCAGCAGCTTGGGGGAGGGGGGCTTCGGTGAAGCTTTCTTT

D gene: .
V gene: TRBV5-5
clone size: .
J gene: TRBJ1-1
CDR3 protein: CASSLVRGLNTEAFF
CDR3 DNA: TGTGCCAGCAGCTTAGTCAGAGGGTTGAACACTGAAGCTTTCTTT

D gene: .
V gene: TRBV11-3
clone size: .
J gene: TRBJ2-3
CDR3 protein: CASSLGLGGGDTQYF
CDR3 DNA: TGTGCCAGCAGCTTGGGACTAGGGGGCGGAGATACGCAGTATTTT

D gene: .
V gene: TRBV7-9
clone size: .
J gene: TRBJ2-1
CDR3 protein: CASSPDDGIGDTQFF
CDR3 DNA: TGTGCCAGCAGCCCCGATGACGGGATCGGGGATACGCAGTTCTTC

D gene: .
V gene: TRBV20-1
clone size: .
J gene: TRBJ2-7
CDR3 protein: CSASSVAQSSYEQYF
CDR3 DNA: TGCAGTGCTAGTTCTGTGGCACAGAGCTCCTACGAGCAGTACTTC

D gene: .
V gene: TRBV7-3
clone size: .
J gene: TRBJ2-1
CDR3 protein: CASSQGGAYGQTEQFF
CDR3 DNA: TGTGCCAGCAGCCAGGGGGGCGCCTACGGACAGACTGAGCAGTTCTTC

D gene: .
V gene: TRBV9
clone size: .
J gene: TRBJ2-5
CDR3 protein: CASSVDVEETQYF
CDR3 DNA: TGTGCCAGCAGCGTAGATGTGGAAGAGACCCAGTACTTC

D gene: .
V gene: TRBV7-9
clone size: .
J gene: TRBJ1-4
CDR3 protein: CASSFQRSGGSNEFF
CDR3 DNA: TGTGCCAGCAGCTTTCAAAGAAGCGGGGGGAGCAATGAGTTTTTT

D gene: .
V gene: TRBV5-6
clone size: .
J gene: TRBJ1-6
CDR3 protein: CASSLERDGLVYNSPLHF
CDR3 DNA: TGTGCCAGCAGCTTGGAGAGGGACGGGCTCGTATATAATTCACCCCTCCACTTT

D gene: TRBD2
V gene: TRBV20-1
clone size: .
J gene: TRBJ2-7
CDR3 protein: CSAILAGGRYEQYF
CDR3 DNA: TGCAGTGCCATACTAGCGGGGGGCCGTTACGAGCAGTACTTC

D gene: TRBD1
V gene: TRBV7-9
clone size: .
J gene: TRBJ2-1
CDR3 protein: CASIPGQGRLEQFF
CDR3 DNA: TGTGCCAGCATTCCTGGACAGGGTCGATTGGAGCAGTTCTTC

D gene: .
V gene: TRBV11-3
clone size: few
J gene: TRBJ2-5
CDR3 protein: CASSLDLAAKETQYF
CDR3 DNA: TGTGCCAGCAGCTTAGATCTCGCGGCAAAAGAGACCCAGTACTTC

D gene: TRBD2
V gene: TRBV7-2
clone size: .
J gene: TRBJ2-3
CDR3 protein: CASSRAPLAGASTF
CDR3 DNA: TGTGCCAGCAGCCGCGCGCCGTTAGCGGGGGCTAGCACATTT

D gene: TRBD1
V gene: TRBV19
clone size: .
J gene: TRBJ2-1
CDR3 protein: CASSTGTGTSSNEQFF
CDR3 DNA: TGTGCCAGTAGTACAGGGACAGGGACTTCTTCCAATGAGCAGTTCTTC

D gene: TRBD2
V gene: TRBV9
clone size: .
J gene: TRBJ2-1
CDR3 protein: CASSVESSGGSDEQFF
CDR3 DNA: TGTGCCAGCAGCGTAGAATCAAGCGGGGGGAGCGATGAGCAGTTCTTC

D gene: TRBD1
V gene: TRBV25-1
clone size: few
J gene: TRBJ2-7
CDR3 protein: CASSDPWTGSSEQYF
CDR3 DNA: TGTGCCAGCAGTGACCCTTGGACAGGGTCGAGCGAGCAGTACTTC

D gene: .
V gene: TRBV11-3
clone size: .
J gene: TRBJ2-3
CDR3 protein: CASSLERGDTQYF
CDR3 DNA: TGTGCCAGCAGCTTGGAGAGGGGTGATACGCAGTATTTT

D gene: .
V gene: TRBV7-9
clone size: once
J gene: TRBJ2-5
CDR3 protein: CATSRGRGEVSQYF
CDR3 DNA: TGTGCCACCAGCAGAGGACGCGGGGAAGTGTCCCAGTACTTC

D gene: .
V gene: TRBV9
clone size: .
J gene: TRBJ2-3
CDR3 protein: CASGVAGNTQYLYF
CDR3 DNA: TGTGCCAGCGGAGTGGCTGGGAACACTCAGTACTTGTATTTT

D gene: .
V gene: TRBV5-5
clone size: .
J gene: TRBJ1-2
CDR3 protein: CASSNTGYTNGYTF
CDR3 DNA: TGTGCCAGCAGCAACACAGGGTATACGAATGGCTACACCTTC

D gene: .
V gene: TRBV2
clone size: .
J gene: TRBJ2-3
CDR3 protein: CSTGQGGTDTQYF
CDR3 DNA: TGTAGCACGGGGCAGGGGGGGACAGATACGCAGTATTTT

D gene: TRBD1
V gene: TRBV6-1
clone size: .
J gene: TRBJ1-4
CDR3 protein: CASTNRDSQKLFF
CDR3 DNA: TGTGCCAGCACCAACAGGGACAGCCAAAAACTGTTTTTT

D gene: .
V gene: TRBV7-3
clone size: .
J gene: TRBJ2-2
CDR3 protein: CASSSTGTWGETQLFF
CDR3 DNA: TGTGCCAGCAGCTCTACCGGGACTTGGGGAGAGACCCAGCTGTTTTTT

D gene: TRBD1
V gene: TRBV7-3
clone size: once
J gene: TRBJ1-2
CDR3 protein: CASSLGGQGFYGYTF
CDR3 DNA: TGTGCCAGCAGCTTAGGGGGACAGGGGTTTTATGGCTACACCTTC

D gene: TRBD2
V gene: TRBV5-1
clone size: .
J gene: TRBJ2-5
CDR3 protein: CASSSGRGRAETQYF
CDR3 DNA: TGTGCCAGCAGCTCCGGTAGAGGGAGGGCAGAGACCCAGTACTTC

D gene: TRBD2
V gene: TRBV15
clone size: few
J gene: TRBJ2-7
CDR3 protein: CATSSGLAGGAGEQYF
CDR3 DNA: TGTGCCACCAGCAGCGGACTAGCGGGAGGTGCGGGGGAGCAGTACTTC

D gene: .
V gene: TRBV7-8
clone size: .
J gene: TRBJ1-4
CDR3 protein: CASSLVERRRREKLFF
CDR3 DNA: TGTGCCAGCAGCTTAGTCGAAAGGCGCCGCAGGGAGAAACTGTTTTTT

D gene: .
V gene: TRBV24-1
clone size: .
J gene: TRBJ2-2
CDR3 protein: CATSDFAAGELFF
CDR3 DNA: TGTGCCACCAGTGATTTCGCTGCCGGGGAGCTGTTTTTT

D gene: TRBD1
V gene: TRBV7-7
clone size: once
J gene: TRBJ1-2
CDR3 protein: CASSYTGGGDYGYTF
CDR3 DNA: TGTGCCAGCAGCTACACAGGGGGGGGAGACTATGGATACACCTTC

D gene: .
V gene: TRBV20-1
clone size: many
J gene: TRBJ2-3
CDR3 protein: CSANLGGIDTDTQYF
CDR3 DNA: TGCAGTGCAAACCTTGGGGGGATAGACACAGATACGCAGTATTTT

D gene: TRBD1
V gene: TRBV19
clone size: .
J gene: TRBJ2-3
CDR3 protein: CASSSRGPSTDTQYF
CDR3 DNA: TGTGCCAGTAGTAGCAGGGGGCCCTCCACAGATACGCAGTATTTT

D gene: TRBD1
V gene: TRBV5-4
clone size: .
J gene: TRBJ2-2
CDR3 protein: CASSPGTANTGELFF
CDR3 DNA: TGTGCCAGCAGCCCCGGGACAGCGAACACCGGGGAGCTGTTTTTT

D gene: .
V gene: TRBV7-8
clone size: .
J gene: TRBJ2-1
CDR3 protein: CASSLLGNAQTF
CDR3 DNA: TGTGCCAGCAGCTTACTGGGGAATGCCCAGACCTTC

D gene: .
V gene: TRBV7-9
clone size: .
J gene: TRBJ2-3
CDR3 protein: CASSFVARTTSQQF
CDR3 DNA: TGTGCCAGCAGCTTCGTGGCGAGAACGACCTCCCAGCAGTTT